Each of the 20 T cell receptor beta chains below was sequenced from the same sample in a study of T cells after posttransplantation cyclophosphamide. Libraries were prepared by immunoSEQ multiplex PCR; TCRdb keeps only in-frame clonotypes and omits some of them. This sample carries about 1,800 clones, none of them present only once. A marrow graft followed busulfan-fludarabine conditioning, with cyclophosphamide on days +3 and +4. The sequences come from PBMCs, collected more than 32 days after allogeneic stem cell transplant with posttransplant cyclophosphamide. All receptors derive from a female patient in her sixties who received an allogeneic stem cell transplant from a related donor and was CMV-positive. Some T cells may be transferred from the graft donor.

In this sample, this clone turned up many times. The rearrangement uses TRBV6-5 and TRBJ1-1, with D perhaps TRBD1 (6 bases). The CDR3 spans 13 residues. From germline, CDR1 is MNHEY and CDR2 SVGAGI. Deletions cut 6 bases from V and 1 base from J, with 9 bases between. The chain's CDR3 is CASSQGQNTEAFF. The CDR3 coding sequence is TGTGCCAGCAGCCAGGGACAGAACACTGAAGCTTTCTTT.

This clone is medium-sized by share. V and J are TRBV6-5 and TRBJ1-3; 7 bases match TRBD1. With 0 bases clipped from V and 11 bases from J, the junction kept 4 bases outside the gene matches. This CDR3 region has 13 residues. Germline values: CDR1 MNHEY, CDR2 SVGAGI. The CDR3: CASSYSPTGAIYF. In DNA form, the CDR3 reads TGTGCCAGCAGTTACTCCCCAACAGGGGCCATATATTTT.

This clone was observed at least ten times. The chain employs TRBV7-3 and TRBJ2-5; 7 positions agree with TRBD1. This CDR3 spans 14 amino acids. CDR1 and CDR2 from the germline V gene are SGHTA and FQGTGA. Trimming at V came to 5 bases and at J to 4 bases, leaving 7 bases not matched to a gene. The CDR3 loop is CASSRVGGAETQYF. The CDR3 bases are TGTGCCAGCAGCCGCGTAGGGGGCGCAGAGACCCAGTACTTC.

This clone showed up many times. Here the CDR3 reads CASSVTSGRLGELFF. The CDR3 nucleotides are TGTGCCAGCTCCGTGACTAGCGGGAGGCTGGGGGAGCTGTTTTTT. The chain employs TRBV12-3 or TRBV12-4 and TRBJ2-2; 13 bases fit TRBD2. Trimming removed 8 bases from V and 8 bases from J; junction bases left unmatched: 8. The CDR3 totals 15 residues.

This clone counts as medium-sized. V is TRBV13 and J is TRBJ2-1; D is perhaps TRBD1 (6 bases). The CDR3 covers 13 residues. CDR1 is PRHDT and CDR2 is FYEKMQ in the germline V gene (reference sequence). Trimming shortened V by 4 bases and J by 11 bases, and 15 bases separated the two germline ends. CDR3 sequence: CASSSRGNGKQFF. The CDR3 DNA reads TGTGCCAGCAGCTCCAGGGGTAACGGTAAGCAGTTCTTC.

This clone qualifies as medium-sized. This chain links TRBV6-1 with TRBJ1-1; D ambiguous. There are 14 residues in the CDR3. Germline CDR1 is MNHNS and CDR2 is SASEGT. Trimming cost V 6 bases and J 6 bases, with 17 bases left between them. CDR3 sequence: CASRTGNSAPEAFF. In DNA, the CDR3 is TGTGCCAGCAGGACGGGGAACTCGGCACCTGAAGCTTTCTTT.

This clone has a count of ten or more. The V call is TRBV5-1, the J call TRBJ2-3; 7 bases are a match to TRBD1. The CDR3 spans 15 residues. Per the germline V gene, CDR1 is SGHRS and CDR2 is YFSETQ. Germline trimming cut 3 bases from V and 4 bases from J; bases unmatched to any gene: 8. The CDR3 sequence is CASSSRQGGSDTQYF. The CDR3 DNA reads TGCGCCAGCAGCTCCCGACAGGGTGGGTCAGATACGCAGTATTTT.

This clone was recorded at least ten times. The genes are TRBV5-6 and TRBJ2-7; perhaps TRBD1 as D (6 bases). The germline V and J ends were trimmed by 3 bases and 5 bases, with 15 bases remaining between them. CDR1 SGHDT and CDR2 YYEEEE come from the germline V gene. CDR3 size: 14 residues. The CDR3 reads CASSSGTRGHEQYF. CDR3 nucleotides: TGTGCCAGCAGCTCCGGGACCAGGGGCCACGAGCAGTACTTC.

This sequence joins TRBV9 and TRBJ2-3, with 9 positions matching TRBD2. CDR3 length: 15 amino acids. The trim removed 0 bases at V and 4 bases at J, leaving 3 bases unmatched. Germline CDR1 and CDR2: SGDLS and YYNGEE. In DNA, the CDR3 is TGTGCCAGCAGCGTAGGCGGGAGGGCCCCAGATACGCAGTATTTT. Amino acid sequence: CASSVGGRAPDTQYF.

This clone was observed many times. CDR3 residues: CASSELAGGTYNEQFF. CDR3 DNA: TGCGCCAGCAGTGAGTTAGCGGGAGGGACCTACAATGAGCAGTTCTTC. The rearrangement joins TRBV10-1 to TRBJ2-1, with 11 bases identical to TRBD2. CDR1 and CDR2 (germline): WNHNN, SYGVQD (reference sequence). The CDR3 is 16 residues long. With 1 base clipped from V and 2 bases from J, the junction kept 1 base outside the gene matches.

In this sample, this clone is medium-sized. V is TRBV28 and J is TRBJ2-7; 10 nucleotides line up with TRBD2. The CDR3 is made up of 16 amino acids. Germline V gene data show CDR1 as MDHEN and CDR2 as SYDVKM. Germline trimming cut 7 bases from V and 5 bases from J; bases unmatched to any gene: 14. CDR3 DNA: TGTGCCAGCAAACTTCGGTCTAGCGGGAGAGTGAACGAGCAGTACTTC. Translation gives CASKLRSSGRVNEQYF.

In its sample, this clone ranks as medium-sized. The genes are TRBV6-5 and TRBJ1-4; 7 nucleotides agree with TRBD1. V gave up 6 bases and J gave up 4 bases; unmatched junction bases: 5. There are 14 residues in the CDR3. CDR1 MNHEY and CDR2 SVGAGI come from the germline V gene. DNA for the CDR3: TGTGCCAGCAGGACAGGGTGGGGTAATGAAAAACTGTTTTTT. Translating gives CASRTGWGNEKLFF.

This clone was observed many times. The J gene is TRBJ2-7, the V gene TRBV5-1, with TRBD2 matching over 9 bases. Unmatched junction bases numbered 8, after V lost 2 bases and J lost 5 bases. The CDR3 consists of 15 residues. CDR1 is SGHRS and CDR2 is YFSETQ in the germline V gene. For the CDR3, the DNA is TGCGCCAGCAGCTTATTGCGGGAGGGCCCCCACGAGCAGTACTTC. It yields the protein CASSLLREGPHEQYF.

Within the sample, this clone is large. The genes are TRBV12-3 or TRBV12-4 and TRBJ1-1; 7 positions match TRBD1. The J segment lost 2 bases and the V segment lost 7 bases, leaving 7 bases of the junction unmatched. The CDR3 length is 14 residues. This CDR3 is CASTTTGVNTEAFF. CDR3 bases: TGTGCCAGCACCACAACAGGGGTCAACACTGAAGCTTTCTTT.

Sample share makes this clone medium-sized. The gene calls are TRBV5-8 and TRBJ1-1, with D possibly TRBD1 on 5 matching bases. V lost 4 bases and J 1 base, leaving 14 bases between the germline ends. Per germline, CDR1 SGHTS and CDR2 YDEGEE. The CDR3 consists of 15 residues. CDR3 DNA sequence: TGTGCCAGCAGCCCTTATGAGGGGAAGAACACTGAAGCTTTCTTT. Protein product: CASSPYEGKNTEAFF.

This clone appeared many times. The chain couples TRBV27 to TRBJ2-1; the D gene is possibly TRBD2 (6 bases). Germline-derived CDR1 and CDR2 are MNHEY and SMNVEV (reference sequence). This CDR3 is 14 amino acids long. With 5 bases removed from V and 9 bases from J, the gap between germline ends came to 17 bases. CDR3 DNA sequence: TGTGCCAGCAGTCGGGACTTAGTAATCGGTGAGCAGTTCTTC. Protein: CASSRDLVIGEQFF.

This clone is medium-sized (0.01 to 0.1%) by share. V is TRBV2 and J is TRBJ2-1; a possible D gene is TRBD2 (6 bases). Trimming removed 1 base from V and 8 bases from J, with 12 bases in between. The germline gives CDR1 SNHLY, CDR2 FYNNEI. This CDR3 comprises 14 residues. The chain's CDR3 is CASSEGLSSDEQFF. The CDR3 nucleotides read TGTGCCAGCAGTGAAGGCCTCTCTAGCGATGAGCAGTTCTTC.

This clone occurred many times. The genes are TRBV27 and TRBJ2-7, with D tentatively TRBD1 (6 bases). The germline V gene encodes CDR1 MNHEY and CDR2 SMNVEV (reference sequence). Trimming removed 7 bases from V and 5 bases from J, with 18 bases in between. This CDR3 has 14 residues. The chain's CDR3 is CASTKIGGHDEQYF. In nucleotides, the CDR3 is TGTGCCAGCACCAAGATTGGGGGCCACGACGAGCAGTACTTC.

This clone has ten or more counts. This rearrangement joins TRBV11-3 to TRBJ2-5; 8 positions match TRBD2. Trimming at V came to 5 bases and at J to 4 bases, leaving 3 bases not matched to a gene. The CDR3 is 13 amino acids. Per germline, CDR1 SGHNT and CDR2 YENEEA. CDR3 DNA: TGTGCCAGCAGCGATACTAGCGGAGAGACCCAGTACTTC. This sequence encodes CASSDTSGETQYF.

This clone is deemed medium-sized. This sequence joins TRBV7-9 and TRBJ2-1; 13 bases fit TRBD2. The CDR3 spans 18 residues. J gave up 4 bases and V 2 bases, and 8 bases lay outside the gene matches. Per the germline V gene, CDR1 is SEHNR and CDR2 is FQNEAQ (reference sequence). CDR3 protein: CASSLRPGTSGAYNEQFF. In nucleotides, the CDR3 is TGTGCCAGCAGCTTACGTCCGGGGACTAGCGGGGCATACAATGAGCAGTTCTTC.